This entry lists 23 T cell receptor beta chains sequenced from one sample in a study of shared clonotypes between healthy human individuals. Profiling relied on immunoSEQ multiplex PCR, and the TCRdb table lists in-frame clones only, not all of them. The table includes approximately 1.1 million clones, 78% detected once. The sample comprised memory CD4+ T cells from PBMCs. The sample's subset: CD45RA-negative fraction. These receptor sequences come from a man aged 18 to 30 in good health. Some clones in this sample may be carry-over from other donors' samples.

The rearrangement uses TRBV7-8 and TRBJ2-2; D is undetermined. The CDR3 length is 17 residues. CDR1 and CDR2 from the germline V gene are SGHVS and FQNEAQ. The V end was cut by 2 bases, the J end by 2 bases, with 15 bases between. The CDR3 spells CASSLYAVQLNTGELFF. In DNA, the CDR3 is TGTGCCAGCAGCTTATATGCTGTACAGTTAAACACCGGGGAGCTGTTTTTT.

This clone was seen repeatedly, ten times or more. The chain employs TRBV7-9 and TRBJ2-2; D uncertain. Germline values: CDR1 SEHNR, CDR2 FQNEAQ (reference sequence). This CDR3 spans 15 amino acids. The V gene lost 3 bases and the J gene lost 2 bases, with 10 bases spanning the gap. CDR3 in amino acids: CASSFGSVNTGELFF. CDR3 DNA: TGTGCCAGCAGCTTCGGTTCAGTAAACACCGGGGAGCTGTTTTTT. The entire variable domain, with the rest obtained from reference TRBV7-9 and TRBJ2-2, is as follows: DTGVSQNPRHKITKRGQNVTFRCDPISEHNRLYWYRQTLGQGPEFLTYFQNEAQLEKSRLLSDRFSAERPKGSFSTLEIQRTEQGDSAMYLCASSFGSVNTGELFFGEGSRLTVL.

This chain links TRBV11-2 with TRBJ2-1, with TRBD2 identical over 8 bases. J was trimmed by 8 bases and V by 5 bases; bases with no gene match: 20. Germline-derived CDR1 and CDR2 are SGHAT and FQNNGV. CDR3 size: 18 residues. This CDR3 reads CASSPIRGSGSRFDEQFF. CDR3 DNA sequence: TGTGCCAGCAGCCCTATCCGGGGGAGCGGGAGTAGATTCGATGAGCAGTTCTTC.

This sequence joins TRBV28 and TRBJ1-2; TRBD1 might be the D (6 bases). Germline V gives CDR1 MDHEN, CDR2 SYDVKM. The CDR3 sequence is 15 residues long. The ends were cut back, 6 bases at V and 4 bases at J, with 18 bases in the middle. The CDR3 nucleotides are TGTGCCAGCAGCCCCAACGATCAGGGGATCTATGGCTACACCTTC. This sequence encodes CASSPNDQGIYGYTF.

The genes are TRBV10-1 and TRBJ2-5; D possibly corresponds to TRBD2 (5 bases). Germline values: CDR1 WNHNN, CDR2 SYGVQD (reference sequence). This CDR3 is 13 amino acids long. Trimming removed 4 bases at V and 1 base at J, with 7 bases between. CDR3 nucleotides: TGCGCCAGCAGTGCGGGGATCCAAGAGACCCAGTACTTC. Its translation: CASSAGIQETQYF.

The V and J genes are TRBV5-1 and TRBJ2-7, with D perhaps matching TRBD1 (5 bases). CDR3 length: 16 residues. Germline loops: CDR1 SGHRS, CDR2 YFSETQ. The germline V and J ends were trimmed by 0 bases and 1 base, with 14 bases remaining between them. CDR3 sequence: CASSLEALTASYEQYF. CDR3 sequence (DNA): TGCGCCAGCAGCTTGGAGGCTCTGACAGCTTCCTACGAGCAGTACTTC.

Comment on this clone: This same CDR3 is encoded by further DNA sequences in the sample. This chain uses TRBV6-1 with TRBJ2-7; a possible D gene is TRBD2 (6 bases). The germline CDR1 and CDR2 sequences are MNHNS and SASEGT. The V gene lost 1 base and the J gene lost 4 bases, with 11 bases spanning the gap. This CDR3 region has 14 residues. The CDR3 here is CASSEGPSGYEQYF. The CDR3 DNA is TGTGCCAGCAGTGAAGGTCCCAGCGGGTACGAGCAGTACTTC.

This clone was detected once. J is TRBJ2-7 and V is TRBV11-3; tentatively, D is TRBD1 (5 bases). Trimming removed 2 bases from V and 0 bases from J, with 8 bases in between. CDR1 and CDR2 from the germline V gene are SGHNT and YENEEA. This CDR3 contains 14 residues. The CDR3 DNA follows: TGTGCCAGCAGCTTAAGCAGGGACTCCTACGAGCAGTACTTC. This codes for CASSLSRDSYEQYF.

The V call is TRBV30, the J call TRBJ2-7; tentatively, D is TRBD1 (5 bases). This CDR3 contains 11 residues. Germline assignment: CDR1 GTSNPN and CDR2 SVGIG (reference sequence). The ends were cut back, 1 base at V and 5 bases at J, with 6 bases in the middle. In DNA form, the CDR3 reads TGTGCCTGGAGTGGGGGCCACGAGCAGTACTTC. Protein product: CAWSGGHEQYF.

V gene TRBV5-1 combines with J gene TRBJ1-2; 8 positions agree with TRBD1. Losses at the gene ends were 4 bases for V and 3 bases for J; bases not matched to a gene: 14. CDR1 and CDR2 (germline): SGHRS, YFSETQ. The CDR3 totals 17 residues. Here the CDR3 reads CASSAMAGGAGDYGYTF. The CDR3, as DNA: TGCGCCAGCAGCGCAATGGCAGGGGGCGCCGGGGACTATGGCTACACCTTC.

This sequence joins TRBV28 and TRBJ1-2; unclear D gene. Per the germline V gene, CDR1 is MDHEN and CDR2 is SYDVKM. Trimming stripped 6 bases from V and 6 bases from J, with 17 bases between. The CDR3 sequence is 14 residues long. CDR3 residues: CASSPAHTTNGYTF. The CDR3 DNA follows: TGTGCCAGCAGCCCCGCCCATACGACAAATGGCTACACCTTC.

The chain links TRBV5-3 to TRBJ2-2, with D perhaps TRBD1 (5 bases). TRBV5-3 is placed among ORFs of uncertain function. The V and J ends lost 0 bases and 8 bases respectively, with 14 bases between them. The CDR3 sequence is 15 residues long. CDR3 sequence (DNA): TGTGCCAGAAGCTTGGGACAGCCACTTGAAGGGGAGCTGTTTTTT. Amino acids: CARSLGQPLEGELFF.

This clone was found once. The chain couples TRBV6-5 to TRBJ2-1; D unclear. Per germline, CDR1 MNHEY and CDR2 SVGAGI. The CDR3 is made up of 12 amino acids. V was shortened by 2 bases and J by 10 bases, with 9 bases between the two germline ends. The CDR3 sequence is CASSYVGGEQFF. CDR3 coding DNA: TGTGCCAGCAGTTACGTGGGCGGAGAGCAGTTCTTC.

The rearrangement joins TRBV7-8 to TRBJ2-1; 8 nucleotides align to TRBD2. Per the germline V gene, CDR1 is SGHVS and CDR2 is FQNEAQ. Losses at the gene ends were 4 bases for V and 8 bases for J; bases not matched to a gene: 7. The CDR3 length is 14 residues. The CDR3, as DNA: TGTGCCAGCAGCTCAGCGGGGGCGCGGGATGAGCAGTTCTTC. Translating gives CASSSAGARDEQFF.

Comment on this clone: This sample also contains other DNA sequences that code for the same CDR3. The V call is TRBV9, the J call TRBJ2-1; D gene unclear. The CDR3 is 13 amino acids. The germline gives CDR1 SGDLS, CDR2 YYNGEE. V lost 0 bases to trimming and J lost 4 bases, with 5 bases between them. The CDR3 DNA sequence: TGTGCCAGCAGCGTAGAGGGTTACAATGAGCAGTTCTTC. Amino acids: CASSVEGYNEQFF.

The CDR3 DNA reads TGTGCCAGCAGCCTGAGGTCCTCTGGAAACACCATATATTTT. Translation: CASSLRSSGNTIYF. This rearrangement joins TRBV7-3 to TRBJ1-3; D is undetermined. There are 14 residues in the CDR3. The germline V gene has CDR1 SGHTA and CDR2 FQGTGA. Trimming removed 5 bases at V and 0 bases at J, with 8 bases between.

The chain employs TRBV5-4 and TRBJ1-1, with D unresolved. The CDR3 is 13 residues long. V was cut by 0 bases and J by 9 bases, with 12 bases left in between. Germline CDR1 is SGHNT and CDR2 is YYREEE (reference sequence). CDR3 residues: CASSLASGVQAFF. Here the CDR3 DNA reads TGTGCCAGCAGCTTGGCCTCTGGGGTTCAAGCTTTCTTT. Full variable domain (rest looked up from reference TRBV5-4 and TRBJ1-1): ETGVTQSPTHLIKTRGQQVTLRCSSQSGHNTVSWYQQALGQGPQFIFQYYREEENGRGNFPPRFSGLQFPNYSSELNVNALELDDSALYLCASSLASGVQAFFGQGTRLTVV.

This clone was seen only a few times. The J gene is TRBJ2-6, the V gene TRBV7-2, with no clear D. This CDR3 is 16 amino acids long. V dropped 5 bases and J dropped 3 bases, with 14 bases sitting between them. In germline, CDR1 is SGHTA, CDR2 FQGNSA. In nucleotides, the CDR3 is TGTGCCAGCAGCCCCGAGGTAGAACGTGGGGCCAACGTCCTGACTTTC. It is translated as CASSPEVERGANVLTF.

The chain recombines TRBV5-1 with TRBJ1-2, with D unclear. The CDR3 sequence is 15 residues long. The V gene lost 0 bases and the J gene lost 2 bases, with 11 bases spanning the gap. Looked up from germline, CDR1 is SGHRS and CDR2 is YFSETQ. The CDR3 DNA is TGCGCCAGCAGCTTGGGTGGCAGCCAAAACTATGGCTACACCTTC. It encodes CASSLGGSQNYGYTF. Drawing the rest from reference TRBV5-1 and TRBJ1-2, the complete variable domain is KAGVTQTPRYLIKTRGQQVTLSCSPISGHRSVSWYQQTPGQGLQFLFEYFSETQRNKGNFPGRFSGRQFSNSRSEMNVSTLELGDSALYLCASSLGGSQNYGYTFGSGTRLTVV.

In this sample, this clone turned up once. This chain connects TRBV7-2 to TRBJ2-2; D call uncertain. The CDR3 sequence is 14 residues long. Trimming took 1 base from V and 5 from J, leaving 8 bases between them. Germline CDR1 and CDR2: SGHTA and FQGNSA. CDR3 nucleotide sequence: TGTGCCAGCAGCTTAGGGGCTGGAACCGGGGAGCTGTTTTTT. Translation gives CASSLGAGTGELFF.

CDR3 amino acids: CASSLGQNNQPQHF. DNA of the CDR3: TGTGCCAGCAGCTTGGGACAGAACAATCAGCCCCAGCATTTT. The chain recombines TRBV13 with TRBJ1-5, with 7 bases lining up with TRBD1. This CDR3 contains 14 residues. V was pared by 3 bases and J by 3 bases, with 2 bases of the junction left unmatched. Germline values: CDR1 PRHDT, CDR2 FYEKMQ (reference sequence).

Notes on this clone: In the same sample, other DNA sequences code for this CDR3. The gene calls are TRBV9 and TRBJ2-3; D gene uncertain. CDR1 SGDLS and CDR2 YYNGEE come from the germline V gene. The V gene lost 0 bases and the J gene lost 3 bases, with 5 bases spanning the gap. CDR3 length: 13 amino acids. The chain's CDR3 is CASSVAVTDTQYF. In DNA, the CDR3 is TGTGCCAGCAGCGTAGCTGTGACAGATACGCAGTATTTT.

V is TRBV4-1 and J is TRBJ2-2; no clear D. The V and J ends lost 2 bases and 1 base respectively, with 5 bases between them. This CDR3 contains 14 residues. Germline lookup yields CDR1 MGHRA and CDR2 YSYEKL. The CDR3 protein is CASSQTMNTGELFF. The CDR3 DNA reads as TGCGCCAGCAGCCAAACCATGAACACCGGGGAGCTGTTTTTT.